The 27 T cell receptor beta chains listed next were all sequenced from one sample in a study of cytomegalovirus exposure and HLA in healthy donors. TCRdb keeps only in-frame clones here, not all; method: immunoSEQ multiplex PCR. Of approximately 270,000 clones listed, about 86% are singletons. Sequencing was done on a sample of PBMCs. These receptor sequences come from a woman under 30 in good health and CMV-seronegative.

The V and J genes are TRBV4-1 and TRBJ1-5; D might be TRBD1 (5 bases). Deletions cut 4 bases from V and 1 base from J, with 17 bases between. The CDR3 length is 17 residues. Per the germline V gene, CDR1 is MGHRA and CDR2 is YSYEKL. The CDR3 bases are TGCGCCAGCAGCCTCAAAGTGCAGGGAAGCAGCAATCAGCCCCAGCATTTT. As protein: CASSLKVQGSSNQPQHF.

The rearrangement links TRBV6-1 to TRBJ1-1; no firm D call. CDR1 and CDR2 (germline): MNHNS, SASEGT. The CDR3 loop spans 12 amino acids. V was cut by 0 bases and J by 14 bases, with 13 bases left in between. CDR3 sequence reads: CASSEAVQDAFF. CDR3 in DNA: TGTGCCAGCAGTGAAGCGGTGCAGGATGCATTCTTT.

The chain couples TRBV21-1 to TRBJ1-1; the table's D call, TRBD1, has no DNA check behind it. TRBV21-1 is a pseudogene locus. This CDR3 has 13 residues. The DNA for the CDR3 is TGTGCCAGCTCCGACAGGGAAGACACTGAAGCTTTCTTT. It encodes CASSDREDTEAFF.

Written as DNA, the CDR3 is TGTGCCAGCAGCTTGGCGGGGACAGAATACAATGAGCAGTTCTTC. This codes for CASSLAGTEYNEQFF. The J gene is TRBJ2-1, the V gene TRBV5-6, with 7 bases identical to TRBD1. Germline trimming cut 0 bases from V and 4 bases from J; bases unmatched to any gene: 4. There are 15 residues in the CDR3. The germline V gene has CDR1 SGHDT and CDR2 YYEEEE.

The V call is TRBV6-1, the J call TRBJ2-7; a weak D match, TRBD2 (6 bases). The CDR3 totals 13 residues. Germline V gene data show CDR1 as MNHNS and CDR2 as SASEGT. V shed 4 bases and J shed 5 bases, with 12 bases lying between them. CDR3 nucleotides: TGTGCCAGCAGTGGCGGGGTAGCTCACGAGCAGTACTTC. Protein: CASSGGVAHEQYF.

The rearrangement uses TRBV6-1 and TRBJ1-1, with D maybe TRBD1 (5 bases). Germline V gene lookup returns CDR1 MNHNS and CDR2 SASEGT. CDR3 size: 18 residues. V shed 2 bases and J shed 1 base, with 20 bases lying between them. CDR3 sequence reads: CASSEWGRDQGRNTEAFF. The CDR3 nucleotides are TGTGCCAGCAGTGAATGGGGCCGTGACCAGGGAAGGAACACTGAAGCTTTCTTT.

The chain links TRBV4-1 to TRBJ2-7, with 8 nucleotides matching TRBD2. After removal of 4 bases from V and 3 bases from J, the junction contained 8 bases not matched to a gene. The CDR3 extends over 15 amino acids. Germline CDR1 reads MGHRA; CDR2 reads YSYEKL. CDR3 sequence (DNA): TGCGCCAGCAGCCCGCCCCAGCGGGGGTACTACGAGCAGTACTTC. It specifies CASSPPQRGYYEQYF.

The V and J genes are TRBV29-1 and TRBJ2-3; 9 nucleotides line up with TRBD1. The germline V gene encodes CDR1 SQVTM and CDR2 ANQGSEA. Germline trimming cut 7 bases from V and 4 bases from J; bases unmatched to any gene: 6. The CDR3 is made up of 13 amino acids. CDR3 in amino acids: CSAEGQGPDTQYF. The CDR3 DNA follows: TGCAGCGCTGAGGGACAGGGCCCAGATACGCAGTATTTT.

In this sample, this clone turned up once. This chain uses TRBV6-5 with TRBJ1-6, with D uncertain. Trimming left V 5 bases short and J 7 bases short, with 15 bases between. The CDR3 is made up of 15 amino acids. CDR1 is MNHEY and CDR2 is SVGAGI in the germline V gene. CDR3 sequence: CASSLFPSTNSPLHF. The CDR3, as DNA: TGTGCCAGCAGTCTTTTCCCGAGTACGAATTCACCCCTCCACTTT.

In this sample, this clone turned up once. The chain employs TRBV4-3 and TRBJ2-7; D is unresolved. This CDR3 is built from 15 residues. Deletions cut 0 bases from V and 3 bases from J, with 12 bases between. The germline gives CDR1 LGHNA, CDR2 YSLEER. The CDR3 reads CASSQDSTDLYEQYF. Here the CDR3 DNA reads TGCGCCAGCAGCCAAGATTCAACAGACCTCTACGAGCAGTACTTC.

The chain is built from TRBV5-6 and TRBJ2-1; 9 nucleotides line up with TRBD2. Germline V gene sequence: CDR1 SGHDT, CDR2 YYEEEE. The CDR3 is made up of 16 amino acids. Losses at the gene ends were 6 bases for V and 5 bases for J; bases not matched to a gene: 12. The CDR3 is CASNSAGGLANNEQFF. The CDR3 DNA follows: TGTGCCAGCAACTCAGCGGGGGGTCTTGCAAACAATGAGCAGTTCTTC.

The chain has TRBV29-1 and TRBJ1-1; the D gene is possibly TRBD1 (6 bases). The CDR3 totals 13 residues. CDR1 and CDR2 from the germline V gene are SQVTM and ANQGSEA. Trimming took off 4 bases at V and 0 bases at J, with 9 bases between the two ends. CDR3 nucleotide sequence: TGCAGCGTTGCACAGGGTTTGAACACTGAAGCTTTCTTT. Protein: CSVAQGLNTEAFF.

This chain joins TRBV27 and TRBJ2-1; 9 bases fit TRBD1. With V trimmed by 4 bases and J by 4 bases, 5 bases remained unmatched. The CDR3 runs to 15 residues. The germline gives CDR1 MNHEY, CDR2 SMNVEV (reference sequence). The CDR3 here is CASSSVGTGYNEQFF. For the CDR3, the DNA is TGTGCCAGCAGTTCAGTGGGGACAGGGTACAATGAGCAGTTCTTC.

The chain is built from TRBV27 and TRBJ2-5; TRBD2 matches 12 bases. After removal of 4 bases from V and 5 bases from J, the junction contained 5 bases not matched to a gene. The CDR3 spans 15 residues. Germline V gene data show CDR1 as MNHEY and CDR2 as SMNVEV (reference sequence). CDR3 nucleotides: TGTGCCAGCAGTTCCCTAGCGGGGGGGTCGGAGACCCAGTACTTC. It codes for CASSSLAGGSETQYF.

The CDR3 loop is CASSSSQGPQETQYF. CDR3 sequence (DNA): TGTGCCAGCAGCTCGAGCCAGGGGCCCCAAGAGACCCAGTACTTC. The V call is TRBV7-7, the J call TRBJ2-5; tentatively, D is TRBD1 (6 bases). V lost 4 bases, J lost 1 base, and 13 bases lay in between. Germline CDR1 and CDR2: SSHAT and FNYEAQ (reference sequence). The CDR3 contains 15 residues. Looking up the rest from reference TRBV7-7 and TRBJ2-5 gives the full variable domain: GAGVSQSPRYKVTKRGQDVTLRCDPISSHATLYWYQQALGQGPEFLTYFNYEAQPDKSGLPSDRFSAERPEGSISTLTIQRTEQRDSAMYRCASSSSQGPQETQYFGPGTRLLVL.

The chain carries TRBV5-1 and TRBJ2-7; D gene ambiguous. V was pared by 4 bases and J by 2 bases, with 4 bases between. The CDR3 consists of 11 residues. The germline gives CDR1 SGHRS, CDR2 YFSETQ. CDR3 region: CASSDTYEQYF. In DNA form, the CDR3 reads TGCGCCAGCAGCGACACCTACGAGCAGTACTTC.

Here the CDR3 reads CASSQLAGAYNEQFF. The CDR3 DNA is TGTGCCAGCAGCCAACTAGCGGGAGCGTACAATGAGCAGTTCTTC. This chain connects TRBV11-3 to TRBJ2-1; 11 bases line up with TRBD2. CDR3 size: 15 residues. Unmatched junction bases numbered 4, after V lost 5 bases and J lost 4 bases. The germline V gene encodes CDR1 SGHNT and CDR2 YENEEA.

This rearrangement joins TRBV1 to TRBJ1-4. TRBV1 is a pseudogene segment. CDR3 length equals 14 residues. CDR3 sequence (DNA): TGCACCAGCAGCCCGTGGGGGCGGGGGGAAAAACTGTTTTTT. It specifies CTSSPWGRGEKLFF.

The chain has TRBV11-3 and TRBJ2-3, with D possibly being TRBD1 (6 bases). Germline assignment: CDR1 SGHNT and CDR2 YENEEA. The CDR3 contains 15 residues. Trimming cost V 5 bases and J 0 bases, with 12 bases left between them. The CDR3 DNA reads as TGTGCCAGCAGCCCGGGACACACCAGCACAGATACGCAGTATTTT. This codes for CASSPGHTSTDTQYF.

The CDR3 DNA sequence: TGCGCCAGCAGCCAATACCAGGACTACCTCAGCACAGATACGCAGTATTTT. Residues: CASSQYQDYLSTDTQYF. V usage is TRBV4-1 and J usage is TRBJ2-3; weak D call: TRBD2 (6 bases). Trimming stripped 2 bases from V and 0 bases from J, with 15 bases between. This CDR3 region has 17 residues. Germline V lookup: CDR1 MGHRA, CDR2 YSYEKL.

The J gene is TRBJ2-3, the V gene TRBV6-1; 10 bases match TRBD2. Germline V lookup: CDR1 MNHNS, CDR2 SASEGT. The CDR3 has 19 amino acids. Trimming took 0 bases from V and 3 from J; bases not matched to a gene: 12. CDR3 protein: CASSEALKGVAGGTDTQYF. The CDR3 DNA sequence: TGTGCCAGCAGTGAAGCGTTGAAAGGGGTAGCGGGAGGAACAGATACGCAGTATTTT.

This sequence joins TRBV7-9 and TRBJ2-7; TRBD1 matches 11 bases. Germline lookup yields CDR1 SEHNR and CDR2 FQNEAQ (reference sequence). The CDR3 runs to 14 residues. The V segment lost 5 bases and the J segment 5 bases; nucleotides outside the gene matches: 5. CDR3 sequence (DNA): TGTGCCAGCAGCCTCGGACAGGGGGCAAACGAGCAGTACTTC. Its protein product is CASSLGQGANEQYF.

This rearrangement joins TRBV6-5 to TRBJ2-2; D remains ambiguous. The germline V and J ends were trimmed by 2 bases and 2 bases, with 3 bases remaining between them. Germline CDR1 and CDR2: MNHEY and SVGAGI. The CDR3 consists of 13 residues. CDR3 region: CASSYPNTGELFF. DNA of the CDR3: TGTGCCAGCAGTTACCCTAACACCGGGGAGCTGTTTTTT.

CDR3 in amino acids: CASSAGWGANYGYTF. The CDR3 DNA reads as TGTGCCAGCAGCGCAGGGTGGGGGGCTAACTATGGCTACACCTTC. This chain uses TRBV27 with TRBJ1-2; D perhaps matches TRBD1 (5 bases). V was shortened by 6 bases and J by 0 bases, with 14 bases between the two germline ends. CDR1 and CDR2 (germline): MNHEY, SMNVEV (reference sequence). The CDR3 is made up of 15 amino acids.

The chain has TRBV7-8 and TRBJ2-2; 8 nucleotides agree with TRBD1. Germline loops: CDR1 SGHVS, CDR2 FQNEAQ. The V segment lost 4 bases and the J segment 4 bases; nucleotides outside the gene matches: 5. There are 15 residues in the CDR3. The DNA of the CDR3 is TGTGCCAGCAGCTCAAGGACAGGGAGCACCGGGGAGCTGTTTTTT. Its translation is CASSSRTGSTGELFF. The whole variable domain, remainder taken from reference TRBV7-8 and TRBJ2-2, is GAGVSQSPRYKVAKRGQDVALRCDPISGHVSLFWYQQALGQGPEFLTYFQNEAQLDKSGLPSDRFFAERPEGSVSTLKIQRTQQEDSAVYLCASSSRTGSTGELFFGEGSRLTVL.

The chain joins TRBV14 to TRBJ2-1; tentative D call: TRBD2 (5 bases). The CDR3 is 16 residues long. Germline V gene sequence: CDR1 SGHDN, CDR2 FVKESK. Trimming took 1 base from V and 0 from J, leaving 10 bases between them. Here the CDR3 DNA reads TGTGCCAGCAGCCAAGTCCCGGGGAGCTCCTACAATGAGCAGTTCTTC. This sequence encodes CASSQVPGSSYNEQFF.

The gene calls are TRBV30 and TRBJ1-2, with TRBD1 as a possible D gene (5 bases). This CDR3 is 13 amino acids long. Between the trimmed V and J ends, which lost 0 bases and 4 bases, there was a span of 9 bases. Germline assignment: CDR1 GTSNPN and CDR2 SVGIG (reference sequence). DNA for the CDR3: TGTGCCTGGAGTGTGGAGGGGCTCTATGGCTACACCTTC. Its translation is CAWSVEGLYGYTF.